Below, 25 T cell receptor beta chains from the same sample are listed, as sequenced in a study of cytotoxic CD8 clonotypes in ibrutinib-treated CLL. The repertoire was sequenced with immunoSEQ multiplex PCR; TCRdb's copy has only in-frame clones and lacks some. The profile covers approximately 130,000 clones, with 84% appearing a single time and 3% to 4% taken by the ten largest. The sequences come from PBMCs, collected after 24 months of ibrutinib treatment. The source of these receptors is a human donor with chronic lymphocytic leukemia.

The V gene is TRBV6-5, the J gene TRBJ1-3; weak D call: TRBD1 (5 bases). Trimming removed 6 bases from V and 4 bases from J, with 13 bases in between. The CDR3 runs 14 residues. Germline-derived CDR1 and CDR2 are MNHEY and SVGAGI. CDR3 sequence: CASSLGGGGNTIYF. Here the CDR3 DNA reads TGTGCCAGCAGCCTGGGGGGGGGAGGAAACACCATATATTTT.

The chain has TRBV29-1 and TRBJ2-3; TRBD2 matches at 7 bases. CDR1 is SQVTM, CDR2 ANQGSEA, per germline. Trimming removed 1 base from V and 5 bases from J; junction bases left unmatched: 0. This CDR3 has 12 residues. The CDR3 loop is CSVEGGGDTQYF. The CDR3 region has the DNA TGCAGCGTTGAAGGGGGGGGAGATACGCAGTATTTT.

This chain joins TRBV7-8 and TRBJ2-3, with D hard to call. The CDR3 length is 16 residues. Trimming pared 1 base from V and 2 bases from J, leaving 13 bases between. The germline V gene has CDR1 SGHVS and CDR2 FQNEAQ. CDR3 bases: TGTGCCAGCAGCTTAGGGGTACAGCCTCTCACAGATACGCAGTATTTT. Translated: CASSLGVQPLTDTQYF.

The chain employs TRBV18 and TRBJ2-2, with D uncertain. The germline gives CDR1 KGHSH, CDR2 LQKENI. The CDR3 contains 11 residues. V was shortened by 5 bases and J by 2 bases, with 0 bases between the two germline ends. The CDR3 bases are TGTGCCAGCTCAAACACCGGGGAGCTGTTTTTT. It encodes CASSNTGELFF.

This clone was counted only a few times. This sequence joins TRBV5-5 and TRBJ1-5, with D tentatively TRBD1 (5 bases). Between the trimmed V and J ends, which lost 5 bases and 4 bases, there was a span of 16 bases. From germline, CDR1 is SGHKS and CDR2 YYEKEE (reference sequence). The CDR3 extends over 15 amino acids. The CDR3 loop is CASSLRGGRNQPQHF. In DNA form, the CDR3 reads TGTGCCAGCAGTCTTCGGGGCGGACGGAATCAGCCCCAGCATTTT.

The CDR3 loop is CAISESGDGYTF. The CDR3 nucleotides are TGTGCCATCAGTGAGTCTGGGGATGGCTACACCTTC. The chain carries TRBV10-3 and TRBJ1-2; D is unclear. Germline V CDR1 and CDR2: ENHRY, SYGVKD. The CDR3 is 12 residues long. The V end lost 0 bases, the J end lost 6 bases, and 5 bases lay between the germline ends.

V is TRBV6-4 and J is TRBJ2-2; D not resolved. The CDR3 covers 13 residues. Germline V lookup: CDR1 MRHNA, CDR2 SNTAGT. Trimming took 0 bases from V and 8 from J, leaving 7 bases between them. CDR3 coding DNA: TGTGCCAGCAGTGACTCGACGGTGGGGGAGCTGTTTTTT. It specifies CASSDSTVGELFF.

The V and J genes are TRBV5-6 and TRBJ2-3; D not certain. This CDR3 is built from 14 residues. Trimming left V 4 bases short and J 4 bases short, with 13 bases between. Germline V gene lookup returns CDR1 SGHDT and CDR2 YYEEEE. The DNA for the CDR3 is TGTGCCAGCAGCAAGGACGGTACTCCAGATACGCAGTATTTT. Translating it yields CASSKDGTPDTQYF.

There are a few counts of this clone. The chain has TRBV7-2 and TRBJ1-5; a weak D match, TRBD1 (5 bases). Trimming left V 5 bases short and J 7 bases short, with 12 bases between. The germline V gene encodes CDR1 SGHTA and CDR2 FQGNSA. The CDR3 covers 13 residues. The CDR3 region is CASSIIRDQPQHF. The CDR3 nucleotides read TGTGCCAGCAGCATCATCAGGGACCAGCCCCAGCATTTT.

The CDR3 region has the DNA TGTGCCAGCAGGATAAGGGGGCATGACTACGAGCAGTACTTC. Its translation: CASRIRGHDYEQYF. V usage is TRBV2 and J usage is TRBJ2-7, with 7 bases matching TRBD1. CDR1 SNHLY and CDR2 FYNNEI come from the germline V gene. CDR3 length: 14 residues. After removal of 6 bases from V and 3 bases from J, the junction contained 8 bases not matched to a gene.

V and J are TRBV18 and TRBJ2-5; D is ambiguous. V shed 3 bases and J shed 1 base, with 12 bases lying between them. The CDR3 loop spans 15 amino acids. CDR1 is KGHSH and CDR2 is LQKENI in the germline V gene. The CDR3 region has the DNA TGTGCCAGCTCACCCCAGTTTACGGCCCAAGAGACCCAGTACTTC. The encoded protein is CASSPQFTAQETQYF.

This clone has only a few counts. The chain couples TRBV6-1 to TRBJ1-2; weak D call: TRBD1 (5 bases). V was trimmed by 4 bases and J by 2 bases, leaving 11 bases between them. The CDR3 contains 14 residues. The germline gives CDR1 MNHNS, CDR2 SASEGT. Here the CDR3 reads CASSGGTWNYGYTF. DNA for the CDR3: TGTGCCAGCAGTGGCGGGACGTGGAACTATGGCTACACCTTC.

This chain uses TRBV29-1 with TRBJ2-2, with a weak D call TRBD2 (5 bases). The V gene's germline CDR1 is SQVTM and CDR2 ANQGSEA. The CDR3 runs 13 residues. This CDR3 is CGTGEPPTGELFF. CDR3 coding DNA: TGCGGCACCGGGGAGCCCCCCACCGGGGAGCTGTTTTTT.

This chain uses TRBV7-9 with TRBJ1-4, with 11 bases matching TRBD1. Germline CDR1 SEHNR, CDR2 FQNEAQ (reference sequence). CDR3 size: 16 residues. J lost 6 bases, V lost 2 bases, and 5 bases had no gene match. CDR3 nucleotide sequence: TGTGCCAGCAGCTTATCAGGACAGGGGGCGGATGAAAAACTGTTTTTT. It is translated as CASSLSGQGADEKLFF.

This clone occurred a few times. The chain joins TRBV9 to TRBJ1-2, with 9 bases that match TRBD1. CDR3 size: 14 residues. Unmatched junction bases numbered 4, after V lost 0 bases and J lost 7 bases. The V gene's germline CDR1 is SGDLS and CDR2 YYNGEE. The CDR3 spells CASSVAGTGFGYTF. In DNA form, the CDR3 reads TGTGCCAGCAGCGTAGCTGGGACAGGGTTTGGCTACACCTTC.

The chain uses TRBV11-2 and TRBJ2-1; 8 nucleotides line up with TRBD2. V shed 5 bases and J 6 bases; nucleotides not matched to a gene: 9. Per germline, CDR1 SGHAT and CDR2 FQNNGV. This CDR3 is built from 15 residues. CDR3 coding DNA: TGTGCCAGCAGCCTGACGGGGGGGCTAGTCAATGAGCAGTTCTTC. It codes for CASSLTGGLVNEQFF. Looking up the rest from reference TRBV11-2 and TRBJ2-1 gives the full variable domain: EAGVAQSPRYKIIEKRQSVAFWCNPISGHATLYWYQQILGQGPKLLIQFQNNGVVDDSQLPKDRFSAERLKGVDSTLKIQPAKLEDSAVYLCASSLTGGLVNEQFFGPGTRLTVL.

The rearrangement joins TRBV7-2 to TRBJ1-3; TRBD1 matches at 9 bases. There are 16 residues in the CDR3. Losses at the gene ends were 5 bases for V and 5 bases for J; bases not matched to a gene: 10. Germline V gene lookup returns CDR1 SGHTA and CDR2 FQGNSA. DNA of the CDR3: TGTGCCAGCAGCCCATACTCGGGACAGGGTAGAAACACCATATATTTT. This translates into CASSPYSGQGRNTIYF.

The chain links TRBV7-2 to TRBJ2-7; 8 bases match TRBD1. Germline V gene lookup returns CDR1 SGHTA and CDR2 FQGNSA. The CDR3 is 13 residues long. Losses at the gene ends were 7 bases for V and 4 bases for J; bases not matched to a gene: 6. The CDR3 loop is CASTGDRQYEQYF. The CDR3, as DNA: TGTGCCAGCACCGGGGACAGGCAGTACGAGCAGTACTTC.

The rearrangement joins TRBV6-5 to TRBJ1-2, with unresolved D. The V and J ends lost 4 bases and 7 bases respectively, with 13 bases between them. Germline V CDR1 and CDR2: MNHEY, SVGAGI. The CDR3 sequence is 13 residues long. The CDR3 spells CASSSTTLSGYTF. The CDR3, as DNA: TGTGCCAGCAGTTCGACAACCCTGAGTGGCTACACCTTC.

V and J are TRBV2 and TRBJ2-2; TRBD1 matches 10 bases. The junction had 2 bases not matched to a gene; V was cut back by 6 bases and J by 4 bases. In germline, CDR1 is SNHLY, CDR2 FYNNEI. The CDR3 runs to 14 residues. CDR3 protein: CASRRTGGTGELFF. CDR3 coding DNA: TGTGCCAGCAGACGGACAGGGGGCACCGGGGAGCTGTTTTTT.

The J gene is TRBJ1-4, the V gene TRBV5-4; D may be TRBD1 (6 bases). In germline, CDR1 is SGHNT, CDR2 YYREEE (reference sequence). The CDR3 is 14 amino acids. The V end lost 3 bases, the J end lost 8 bases, and 14 bases lay between the germline ends. CDR3 nucleotides: TGTGCCAGCAGCTACGATACAGGGTCGGAAAAACTGTTTTTT. Translated, it gives CASSYDTGSEKLFF.

This chain connects TRBV4-3 to TRBJ1-4; 7 bases map to TRBD1. The CDR3 is 15 residues long. Germline lookup yields CDR1 LGHNA and CDR2 YSLEER. Trimming at V came to 1 base and at J to 6 bases, leaving 5 bases not matched to a gene. The CDR3 DNA sequence: TGCGCCAGCAGCCAAGGATGGCAGGGGGATGAAAAACTGTTTTTT. Translation: CASSQGWQGDEKLFF.

The chain carries TRBV11-2 and TRBJ2-3; D might be TRBD1 (5 bases). The CDR3 totals 13 residues. With 5 bases removed from V and 8 bases from J, the gap between germline ends came to 14 bases. The V gene's germline CDR1 is SGHAT and CDR2 FQNNGV. The CDR3 nucleotides are TGTGCCAGCAGCCTCGACAGTAGAGGTACGCAGTATTTT. Its translation: CASSLDSRGTQYF. The full variable domain, with the rest looked up from reference TRBV11-2 and TRBJ2-3, is EAGVAQSPRYKIIEKRQSVAFWCNPISGHATLYWYQQILGQGPKLLIQFQNNGVVDDSQLPKDRFSAERLKGVDSTLKIQPAKLEDSAVYLCASSLDSRGTQYFGPGTRLTVL.

The chain uses TRBV10-3 and TRBJ2-5; D is ambiguous. This CDR3 comprises 12 residues. Germline CDR1 and CDR2: ENHRY and SYGVKD. The germline V and J ends were trimmed by 10 bases and 1 base, with 10 bases remaining between them. The CDR3 sequence is CATGDTQETQYF. The CDR3 DNA reads TGTGCCACCGGAGACACCCAAGAGACCCAGTACTTC.

The chain employs TRBV28 and TRBJ2-3; D perhaps matches TRBD1 (6 bases). CDR1 is MDHEN, CDR2 SYDVKM, per germline. This CDR3 contains 16 residues. The V end was cut by 6 bases, the J end by 2 bases, with 18 bases between. The CDR3 sequence: CASSPRRTAITDTQYF. DNA for the CDR3: TGTGCCAGCAGCCCTCGGAGGACAGCAATCACAGATACGCAGTATTTT.